These 10 T cell receptor beta chains came from one sample sequenced in a study of blood T cell repertoires in COVID-19. Method: immunoSEQ multiplex PCR; TCRdb's copy keeps in-frame clones and lacks some. Here the sample spans 350,000 to 400,000 clones, more than 85% being singletons. Input material: PBMCs or T cells enriched from blood (not recorded which). All receptors derive from a woman between 40 and 50 years old who had been exposed to COVID-19.

The chain employs TRBV21-1 and TRBJ1-6. TRBV21-1 is a documented pseudogene. The CDR3 is 13 amino acids. The CDR3 coding sequence is TGTGCCAGCAGGAGAAAATATAATTCACCCCTCCACTTT. Residues: CASRRKYNSPLHF.

The sample holds one count of this clone. In this CDR3 the conserved last residue, phenylalanine or tryptophan, is missing, so a read error is likely. Because the CDR3's place on the DNA is in doubt, the DNA is left out and the CDR3 is given as listed by TCRdb. The rearrangement links TRBV6-5 to TRBJ2-7; TRBD2 is taken as the D call from the table, unchecked against the DNA. CDR1 is MNHEY, CDR2 SVGAGI, per germline. Counting both end residues, the CDR3 totals 11 amino acids. The CDR3 spells CASRIPTGWVC.

The chain employs TRBV7-3 and TRBJ2-1; 14 nucleotides agree with TRBD2. This CDR3 spans 15 amino acids. With V trimmed by 5 bases and J by 6 bases, 3 bases remained unmatched. From germline, CDR1 is SGHTA and CDR2 FQGTGA. This chain's CDR3 is CASSPGLAGGNEQFF. In DNA, the CDR3 is TGTGCCAGCAGCCCCGGACTAGCGGGGGGCAATGAGCAGTTCTTC.

This clone came up once. This sample also contains other DNA sequences that code for the same CDR3. The gene calls are TRBV3-1 (or the pseudogene TRBV3-2) and TRBJ2-7; D unclear. V was cut by 0 bases and J by 0 bases, with 6 bases left in between. The germline gives CDR1 LGHDT, CDR2 YNNKEL (reference sequence). The CDR3 has 14 residues. In nucleotides, the CDR3 is TGTGCCAGCAGCCAAGATCCGAGCTCCTACGAGCAGTACTTC. Amino acid sequence: CASSQDPSSYEQYF.

The rearrangement links TRBV30 to TRBJ1-1; 7 bases line up with TRBD1. The CDR3 contains 16 residues. V lost 1 base and J lost 6; bases outside the gene matches: 14. CDR1 is GTSNPN, CDR2 SVGIG, per germline (reference sequence). CDR3 sequence (DNA): TGTGCCTGGAGTGCCCGACAGGGATATTGGCGCGCTGAAGCTTTCTTT. Its translation: CAWSARQGYWRAEAFF.

This clone appeared a few times. V usage is TRBV5-5 and J usage is TRBJ1-6; maybe TRBD1 (6 bases). The V gene lost 4 bases and the J gene lost 0 bases, with 14 bases spanning the gap. Germline values: CDR1 SGHKS, CDR2 YYEKEE (reference sequence). The CDR3 loop spans 17 amino acids. The CDR3 region is CASSLPGGSSYNSPLHF. The CDR3 DNA sequence: TGTGCCAGCAGCCTTCCGGGGGGCAGCTCCTATAATTCACCCCTCCACTTT.

The CDR3: CSASGRTVAKNIQYF. CDR3 bases: TGCAGTGCTAGTGGCCGAACAGTAGCCAAAAACATTCAGTACTTC. The chain combines TRBV20-1 with TRBJ2-4, with D hard to call. V lost 3 bases to trimming and J lost 0 bases, with 12 bases between them. Germline CDR1 and CDR2: DFQATT and SNEGSKA (reference sequence). This CDR3 has 15 residues.

The DNA for the CDR3 is TGTGCCTGGAGTGTGGACAGAGGCCAGCCCCAGCATTTT. As protein: CAWSVDRGQPQHF. V gene TRBV30 combines with J gene TRBJ1-5, with D possibly TRBD1 on 6 matching bases. Trimming took 0 bases from V and 7 from J, leaving 10 bases between them. CDR3 length: 13 amino acids. The germline V gene encodes CDR1 GTSNPN and CDR2 SVGIG (reference sequence).

V usage is TRBV19 and J usage is TRBJ1-1; D gene unclear. This CDR3 contains 17 residues. V was cut by 5 bases and J by 5 bases, with 24 bases left in between. The germline CDR1 and CDR2 sequences are LNHDA and SQIVND (reference sequence). CDR3: CASSVPGKGFLITEAFF. The CDR3, as DNA: TGTGCCAGTAGTGTGCCGGGGAAGGGTTTCTTGATTACTGAAGCTTTCTTT.

CDR3 loop: CAWSVGSRDHRDTEAFF. The CDR3 DNA reads as TGTGCCTGGAGTGTAGGGTCCCGGGATCATCGGGACACTGAAGCTTTCTTT. This chain links TRBV30 with TRBJ1-1; no reliable D call. V gave up 0 bases and J gave up 3 bases, with 20 bases separating them. This CDR3 has 17 amino acids. Germline values: CDR1 GTSNPN, CDR2 SVGIG (reference sequence).